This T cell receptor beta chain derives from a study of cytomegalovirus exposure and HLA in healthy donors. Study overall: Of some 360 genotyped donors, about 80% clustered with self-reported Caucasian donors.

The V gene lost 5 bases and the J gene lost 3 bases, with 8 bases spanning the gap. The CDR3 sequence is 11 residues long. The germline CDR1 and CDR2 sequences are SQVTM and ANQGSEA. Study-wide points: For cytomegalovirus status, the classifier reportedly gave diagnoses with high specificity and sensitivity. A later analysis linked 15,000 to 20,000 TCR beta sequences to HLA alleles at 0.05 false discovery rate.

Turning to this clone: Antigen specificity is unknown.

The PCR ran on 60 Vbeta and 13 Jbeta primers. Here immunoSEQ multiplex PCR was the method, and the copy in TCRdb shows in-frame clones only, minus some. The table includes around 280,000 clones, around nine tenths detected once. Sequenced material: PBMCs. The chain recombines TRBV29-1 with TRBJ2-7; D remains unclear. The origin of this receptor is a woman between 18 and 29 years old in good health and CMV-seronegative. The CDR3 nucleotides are TGCAGCGTTACTATGAACTACGAGCAGTACTTC. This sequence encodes CSVTMNYEQYF.